These 23 T cell receptor beta chains were sequenced from one sample in a study of beta chain features in type 1 diabetes. Whole-study results and caveats: Among patients with Type 1 diabetes, TCRB CDR3s were moderately but significantly shorter in every one of the four CD4+ subsets.

No antigen has been assigned to these receptors. Isolated RNA was reverse transcribed in full, so expressed TCRB transcripts were sequenced. Assay used: immunoSEQ multiplex PCR; TCRdb lists only in-frame clones, some missing. The table includes about 120,000 clones, around 17% detected once. Sequenced input: central memory CD4+ T cells from blood. These receptors were obtained from a man younger than 40 with type 1 diabetes.

A remark on this clone: One base away lies a much larger clone, so this may be a sequencing read error. The chain joins TRBV9 to TRBJ1-2; D gene uncertain. Germline-derived CDR1 and CDR2 are SGDLS and YYNGEE. Trimming cost V 0 bases and J 4 bases, with 19 bases left between them. This CDR3 comprises 17 residues. DNA of the CDR3: TGTGCCAGCAGCGTAGGGGTTCGGCGCGGCAGACGCTATGGCTACACCTTC. It codes for CASSVGVRRGRRYGYTF.

V and J are TRBV30 and TRBJ2-7; D possibly corresponds to TRBD1 (6 bases). V shed 7 bases and J shed 7 bases, with 14 bases lying between them. Germline CDR1 reads GTSNPN; CDR2 reads SVGIG (reference sequence). The CDR3 contains 11 residues. The CDR3 spells CALLTGSEQYF. CDR3 DNA: TGTGCCTTGCTAACAGGGAGTGAGCAGTACTTC.

This clone appeared many times. The rearrangement uses TRBV30 and TRBJ1-2; TRBD1 might be the D (6 bases). The CDR3 contains 12 residues. Per the germline V gene, CDR1 is GTSNPN and CDR2 is SVGIG (reference sequence). V gave up 4 bases and J gave up 5 bases, with 11 bases separating them. This chain's CDR3 is CAWTQTGYGYTF. CDR3 in DNA: TGTGCCTGGACGCAGACAGGATATGGCTACACCTTC.

This clone was seen only a few times. The V gene is TRBV29-1, the J gene TRBJ1-2, with 7 bases lining up with TRBD1. The CDR3 runs to 15 residues. J lost 2 bases, V lost 6 bases, and 12 bases had no gene match. CDR1 is SQVTM and CDR2 is ANQGSEA in the germline V gene. The CDR3 coding sequence is TGCAGCGTCTCCCAGGGGGGACAGTTCAACTATGGCTACACCTTC. This encodes CSVSQGGQFNYGYTF.

In DNA form, the CDR3 reads TGCGCCAGCAGCTTCGCTACGGGGCTGTACCAAGAGACCCAGTACTTC. It codes for CASSFATGLYQETQYF. This chain links TRBV5-1 with TRBJ2-5; the D call may be TRBD1 or TRBD2 (5 bases each). Trimming pared 2 bases from V and 0 bases from J, leaving 14 bases between. Germline V gene lookup returns CDR1 SGHRS and CDR2 YFSETQ. The CDR3 covers 16 residues.

This clone has just a few counts. The V and J genes are TRBV4-2 and TRBJ1-6; D ambiguous. This CDR3 is 17 amino acids long. Trimming removed 1 base from V and 0 bases from J, with 10 bases in between. Per the germline V gene, CDR1 is LGHNA and CDR2 is YNFKEQ. The CDR3 loop reads CASSQAAVSSYNSPLHF. DNA of the CDR3: TGTGCCAGCAGCCAAGCTGCTGTGAGCTCCTATAATTCACCCCTCCACTTT.

In this sample, this clone turned up a few times. The DNA for the CDR3 is TGTGCCAGCAGCCTCGGGGGGGCCTATGGCTACACCTTC. Its protein is CASSLGGAYGYTF. The chain couples TRBV13 to TRBJ1-2; D might be TRBD1 (6 bases). V lost 5 bases, J lost 4 bases, and 11 bases lay in between. The V gene's germline CDR1 is PRHDT and CDR2 FYEKMQ (reference sequence). CDR3 length equals 13 residues.

CDR3 DNA: TGCAGCGTTACACAGGGGGTGGGTCGGTTCTTC. Its translation is CSVTQGVGRFF. The chain has TRBV29-1 and TRBJ2-1; 8 bases are shared with TRBD1. Germline lookup yields CDR1 SQVTM and CDR2 ANQGSEA. The V gene end was trimmed by 5 bases and the J gene end by 15 bases; junction bases not matched to a gene: 9. CDR3 length: 11 amino acids.

This CDR3 is CASSPRGGLQALLAKNIQYF. CDR3 bases: TGTGCCAGCAGCCCCCGGGGGGGTTTGCAGGCCCTCTTAGCCAAAAACATTCAGTACTTC. The rearrangement links TRBV9 to TRBJ2-4; 8 nucleotides agree with TRBD2. With V trimmed by 4 bases and J by 0 bases, 18 bases remained unmatched. Germline-derived CDR1 and CDR2 are SGDLS and YYNGEE. The length of the CDR3 is 20 residues.

The V and J genes are TRBV19 and TRBJ1-2; D is unclear. V gave up 0 bases and J gave up 4 bases, with 12 bases separating them. CDR3 length equals 15 residues. The germline CDR1 and CDR2 sequences are LNHDA and SQIVND (reference sequence). The CDR3: CASSIDVTAIYGYTF. The CDR3 DNA is TGTGCCAGTAGTATAGATGTAACAGCCATCTATGGCTACACCTTC. Full variable domain (remainder filled in from reference TRBV19 and TRBJ1-2): DGGITQSPKYLFRKEGQNVTLSCEQNLNHDAMYWYRQDPGQGLRLIYYSQIVNDFQKGDIAEGYSVSREKKESFPLTVTSAQKNPTAFYLCASSIDVTAIYGYTFGSGTRLTVV.

This clone has more than one count but fewer than ten. Different DNA sequences within this sample yield the same CDR3. The V call is TRBV5-4, the J call TRBJ2-1; D could derive from TRBD1 or TRBD2 (6 bases each). This CDR3 has 17 amino acids. The germline V and J ends were trimmed by 4 bases and 5 bases, with 22 bases remaining between them. Germline CDR1 and CDR2: SGHNT and YYREEE (reference sequence). CDR3 bases: TGTGCCAGCAGCCCCATGGGGTTTGGGGGGCGGAACAATGAGCAGTTCTTC. It yields the protein CASSPMGFGGRNNEQFF.

This rearrangement joins TRBV19 to TRBJ2-7; D remains ambiguous. Trimming shortened V by 5 bases and J by 1 base, and 6 bases separated the two germline ends. This CDR3 contains 12 residues. Looked up from germline, CDR1 is LNHDA and CDR2 is SQIVND (reference sequence). The CDR3 spells CASSQTSYEQYF. The DNA for the CDR3 is TGTGCCAGTAGTCAGACATCCTACGAGCAGTACTTC.

The rearrangement links TRBV9 to TRBJ2-1, with TRBD2 matching over 8 bases. Germline trimming cut 2 bases from V and 8 bases from J; bases unmatched to any gene: 6. The CDR3 runs 14 residues. In germline, CDR1 is SGDLS, CDR2 YYNGEE. The CDR3 loop reads CASSVSSGLYEQFF. In nucleotides, the CDR3 is TGTGCCAGCAGCGTTTCTAGCGGGTTGTATGAGCAGTTCTTC.

In this sample, this clone turned up a few times. V is TRBV5-1 and J is TRBJ2-5, with 9 positions matching TRBD2. The CDR3 extends over 16 amino acids. Germline values: CDR1 SGHRS, CDR2 YFSETQ. The V gene end was trimmed by 0 bases and the J gene end by 2 bases; junction bases not matched to a gene: 5. The CDR3 region is CASSLGVAGAQETQYF. In DNA form, the CDR3 reads TGCGCCAGCAGCTTGGGTGTAGCGGGGGCTCAAGAGACCCAGTACTTC.

The sample holds a few counts of this clone. The V call is TRBV28, the J call TRBJ2-1; 13 bases line up with TRBD2. The CDR3 sequence is 17 residues long. The trim removed 3 bases at V and 9 bases at J, leaving 11 bases unmatched. Germline values: CDR1 MDHEN, CDR2 SYDVKM. CDR3 nucleotides: TGTGCCAGCAGTTTGGGGACTAGCGGGGTTCCTAGGACTGAGCAGTTCTTC. Encoded protein: CASSLGTSGVPRTEQFF.

This clone was picked up many times. The chain joins TRBV11-3 to TRBJ2-3; 11 bases line up with TRBD2. V gave up 3 bases and J gave up 0 bases; unmatched junction bases: 8. The germline gives CDR1 SGHNT, CDR2 YENEEA. The CDR3 runs 18 residues. The DNA of the CDR3 is TGTGCCAGCAGCTTGGGGACTAGCGGCCTCACTAGCACAGATACGCAGTATTTT. It encodes CASSLGTSGLTSTDTQYF.

This clone has only a few counts. The same CDR3 can be traced to other DNA sequences in this sample. The CDR3 spells CASSPPTGTGNTIYF. The DNA for the CDR3 is TGCGCCAGCAGCCCGCCGACAGGGACTGGAAACACCATATATTTT. The chain recombines TRBV4-3 with TRBJ1-3; 7 positions agree with TRBD1. This CDR3 spans 15 amino acids. Germline V lookup: CDR1 LGHNA, CDR2 YSLEER. J gave up 2 bases and V 4 bases, and 5 bases lay outside the gene matches.

The chain links TRBV9 to TRBJ1-1; D uncertain. The CDR3 runs to 13 residues. CDR1 and CDR2 from the germline V gene are SGDLS and YYNGEE. The V and J ends lost 0 bases and 3 bases respectively, with 6 bases between them. CDR3 loop: CASSVVGDTEAFF. For the CDR3, the DNA is TGTGCCAGCAGCGTAGTTGGGGACACTGAAGCTTTCTTT.

CDR3 coding DNA: TGTGCCAGCAGCGCCGGCCCGGGACTACACACAGATACGCAGTATTTT. Protein product: CASSAGPGLHTDTQYF. V gene TRBV9 combines with J gene TRBJ2-3, with TRBD2 matching over 7 bases. Per germline, CDR1 SGDLS and CDR2 YYNGEE. CDR3 size: 16 residues. Losses at the gene ends were 3 bases for V and 2 bases for J; bases not matched to a gene: 9.

The chain combines TRBV5-1 with TRBJ2-6; D is possibly TRBD1 (6 bases). Deletions cut 1 base from V and 4 bases from J, with 9 bases between. Germline lookup yields CDR1 SGHRS and CDR2 YFSETQ. The CDR3 contains 15 residues. This chain's CDR3 is CASSLSGTGANVLTF. CDR3 DNA sequence: TGCGCCAGCAGCTTGTCGGGGACAGGGGCCAACGTCCTGACTTTC.

In this sample, this clone turned up many times. Other DNA sequences from this sample encode an identical CDR3 as well. The CDR3 loop is CASSLGRRNTEAFF. The CDR3 DNA reads as TGTGCCAGCAGCTTAGGCCGGAGGAACACTGAAGCTTTCTTT. The V gene is TRBV7-8, the J gene TRBJ1-1; D is undetermined. CDR1 is SGHVS, CDR2 FQNEAQ, per germline. The V end lost 1 base, the J end lost 1 base, and 7 bases lay between the germline ends. CDR3 size: 14 residues.

A few counts support this clone. The chain couples TRBV21-1 to TRBJ2-7. TRBV21-1 is labeled a pseudogene. This CDR3 has 17 residues. The chain's CDR3 is CASSKGTARREVYEQYF. The CDR3 nucleotides read TGTGCCAGCAGCAAAGGGACGGCACGGCGAGAGGTCTACGAGCAGTACTTC.

This clone has at least ten counts. The J gene is TRBJ2-5, the V gene TRBV15; TRBD2 is a possible D gene (7 bases). V dropped 3 bases and J dropped 4 bases, with 12 bases sitting between them. Germline lookup yields CDR1 LNHNV and CDR2 YYDKDF (reference sequence). The CDR3 runs 14 residues. The DNA for the CDR3 is TGTGCCACCAGCAGCCGGGGGGCCGGAGAGACCCAGTACTTC. Translating it yields CATSSRGAGETQYF.